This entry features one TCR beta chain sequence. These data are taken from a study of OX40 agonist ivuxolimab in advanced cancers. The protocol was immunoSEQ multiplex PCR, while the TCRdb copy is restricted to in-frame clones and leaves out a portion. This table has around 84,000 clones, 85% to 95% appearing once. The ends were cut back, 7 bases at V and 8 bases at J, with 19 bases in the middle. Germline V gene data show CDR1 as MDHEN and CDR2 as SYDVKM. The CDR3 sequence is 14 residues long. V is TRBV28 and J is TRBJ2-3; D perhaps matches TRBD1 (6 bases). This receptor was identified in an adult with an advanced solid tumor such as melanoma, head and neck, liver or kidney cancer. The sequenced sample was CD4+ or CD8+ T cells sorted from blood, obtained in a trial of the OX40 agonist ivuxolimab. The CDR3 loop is CASTTGPQVGTQYF. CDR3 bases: TGTGCCAGCACCACAGGGCCTCAGGTTGGTACGCAGTATTTT. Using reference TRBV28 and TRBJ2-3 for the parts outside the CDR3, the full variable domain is DVKVTQSSRYLVKRTGEKVFLECVQDMDHENMFWYRQDPGLGLRLIYFSYDVKMKEKGDIPEGYSVSREKKERFSLILESASTNQTSMYLCASTTGPQVGTQYFGPGTRLTVL.